The rows below give T cell receptor beta chains drawn from one sample of a study of beta chain features in type 1 diabetes. This table comes from immunoSEQ multiplex PCR, and its TCRdb copy is limited to in-frame clones, with some not included. The data hold about 160,000 clones, with around 8.3% observed a single time. Sequencing used central memory CD4+ T cells from blood. The source of these receptors is a woman aged 18-29 years with type 1 diabetes. CDR3s include the opening cysteine and the closing phenylalanine or tryptophan. Fields, in order: clone size, V gene, D gene, J gene, CDR3 DNA, CDR3 protein. A D gene is named only where the DNA matches it firmly. Clone size appears in some rows only: once, few, many, or a class for an expanded clone.

>few|TRBV14|TRBD2|TRBJ2-7
TGTGCCAGCACCCCCGGCGGGGCTAGAGGGACTAGGGAGCAGTACTTC
CASTPGGARGTREQYF
>NA|TRBV5-1|TRBD2|TRBJ2-1
TGCGCCAGCAGCCTAGGACTAGCGGGAGTAGGTTCCTACAATGAGCAGTTCTTC
CASSLGLAGVGSYNEQFF
>NA|TRBV7-9|TRBD1|TRBJ2-5
TGTGCCAGCAGTATAAAGGGGGCAGAAGAGACCCAGTACTTC
CASSIKGAEETQYF
>few|TRBV29-1|NA|TRBJ2-5
TGCAGCGTTGAGGGGGCGGGTGAGACCCAGTACTTC
CSVEGAGETQYF
>few|TRBV5-1|TRBD2|TRBJ2-5
TGCGCCAGCAGCAGGGGACTAGCGGCCCAAGAGACCCAGTACTTC
CASSRGLAAQETQYF
>NA|TRBV28|NA|TRBJ2-7
TGTGCCAGCAGACCCGATGGGGCGGGATCTGACGAGCAGTACTTC
CASRPDGAGSDEQYF
>few|TRBV11-2|NA|TRBJ2-5
TGTGCCAGCAGCGTAGGACAGAGTCAAGAGACCCAGTACTTC
CASSVGQSQETQYF
>NA|TRBV11-3|TRBD2|TRBJ2-3
TGTGCCAGCAGCTTCTCCGGGACTAGAGGGGGAGATACGCAGTATTTT
CASSFSGTRGGDTQYF
>few|TRBV5-6|NA|TRBJ2-5
TGTGCCAGCAGCCGATCAGACCAAGAGACCCAGTACTTC
CASSRSDQETQYF
>NA|TRBV11-2|TRBD2|TRBJ2-7
TGTGCCAGCGGGTTAGCGGGATACGAGCAGTACTTC
CASGLAGYEQYF
>few|TRBV28|TRBD2|TRBJ2-1
TGTGCCAGCGGCCAGCGGGAGTGGGATGAGCAGTTCTTC
CASGQREWDEQFF
>NA|TRBV19|NA|TRBJ2-6
TGTGCCAGGCCGGGACACCTCAACGTCCTGACTTTC
CARPGHLNVLTF
>NA|TRBV7-9|TRBD1|TRBJ1-2
TGTGCCAGCAGGCCGGGACAGGGGACGGATGGCTACACCTTC
CASRPGQGTDGYTF
>NA|TRBV6-5|NA|TRBJ2-7
TGTGCCAGCAGTAACCGCCACAGGGTTTGGGACGAGCAGTACTTC
CASSNRHRVWDEQYF
>NA|TRBV6-5|NA|TRBJ2-1
TGTGCCAGCAGTTCCCATATACGGACTATGGTCTTC
CASSSHIRTMVF